The 2 T cell receptor beta chains below were found in one sample sequenced in a study of T-cell reconstitution after alpha-beta-depleted transplantation in children. TCRbeta library construction was performed incorporating unique molecular identifiers. TCRdb fed the PCR reads into MiXCR, producing one record per CDR3 protein. The data contain tens of thousands of distinct CDR3 sequences, 4% to 5% of them seen just once; the ten biggest clones take up 15% to 20%. The specimen comprised PBMCs, mostly from graft donor cells, sampled 180 days after TCRalphabeta/CD19-depleted stem cell transplant. These receptor sequences come from a boy younger than two who had a stem cell transplant for acute myeloid leukemia, so the T cells may come from the graft donor.

This clonotype was found many times. This chain links TRBV3-1 with TRBJ2-7; the match to TRBD2 covers 8 bases. This CDR3 has 15 amino acids. The V gene's germline CDR1 is LGHDT and CDR2 YNNKEL (reference sequence). Unmatched junction bases numbered 7, after V lost 4 bases and J lost 2 bases. CDR3 bases: TGTGCCAGCAGCCGGGAAGCGGGGGCCACCTACGAGCAGTACTTC. It translates to CASSREAGATYEQYF.

The V and J genes are TRBV3-1 and TRBJ2-5; 10 bases match TRBD2. The germline V gene encodes CDR1 LGHDT and CDR2 YNNKEL (reference sequence). The CDR3 spans 14 residues. After removal of 11 bases from V and 2 bases from J, the junction contained 8 bases not matched to a gene. In DNA form, the CDR3 reads TGTGCCTTCAGTGCACTAGCGGGGCAAGAGACCCAGTACTTC. Its protein is CAFSALAGQETQYF.